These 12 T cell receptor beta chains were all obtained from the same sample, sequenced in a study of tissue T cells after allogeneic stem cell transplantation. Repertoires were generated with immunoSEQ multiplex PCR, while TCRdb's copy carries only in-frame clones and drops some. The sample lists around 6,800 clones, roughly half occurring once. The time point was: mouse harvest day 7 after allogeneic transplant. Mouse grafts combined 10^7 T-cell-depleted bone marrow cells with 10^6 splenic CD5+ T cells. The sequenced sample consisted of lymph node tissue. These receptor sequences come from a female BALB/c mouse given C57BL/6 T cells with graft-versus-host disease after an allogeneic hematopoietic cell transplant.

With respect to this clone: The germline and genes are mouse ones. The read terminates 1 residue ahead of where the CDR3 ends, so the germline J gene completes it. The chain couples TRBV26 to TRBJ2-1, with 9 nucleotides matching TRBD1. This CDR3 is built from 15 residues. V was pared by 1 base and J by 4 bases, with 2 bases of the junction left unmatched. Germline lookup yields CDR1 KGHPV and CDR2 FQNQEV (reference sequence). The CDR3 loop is CASSLWTGEYAEQFF. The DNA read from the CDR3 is TGTGCCAGCAGTCTGTGGACAGGGGAGTATGCTGAGCAGTTC.

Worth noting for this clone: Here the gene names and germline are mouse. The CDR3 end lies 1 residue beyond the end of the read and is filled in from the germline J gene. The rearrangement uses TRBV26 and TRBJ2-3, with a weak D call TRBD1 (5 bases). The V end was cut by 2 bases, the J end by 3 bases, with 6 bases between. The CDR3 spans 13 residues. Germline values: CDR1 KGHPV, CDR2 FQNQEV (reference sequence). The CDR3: CASSLNRAETLYF. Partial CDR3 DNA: TGTGCCAGCAGTCTGAACAGGGCAGAAACGCTGTAT.

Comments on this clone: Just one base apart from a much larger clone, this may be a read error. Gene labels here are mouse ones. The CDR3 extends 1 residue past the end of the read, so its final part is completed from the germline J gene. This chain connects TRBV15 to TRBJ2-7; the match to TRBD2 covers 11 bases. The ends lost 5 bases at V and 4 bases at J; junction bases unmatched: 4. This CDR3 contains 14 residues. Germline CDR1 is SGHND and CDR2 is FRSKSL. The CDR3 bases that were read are TGTGCCAGCAGTCCCGGGACTGGGGGATATGAACAGTAC. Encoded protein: CASSPGTGGYEQY. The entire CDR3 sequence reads CASSPGTGGYEQYF.

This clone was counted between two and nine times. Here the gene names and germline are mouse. The CDR3 spells CASSPRDRGPEQYF. CDR3 DNA, as far as it was read: TGTGCCAGCAGCCCCCGGGACAGGGGGCCTGAACAGTAC. The chain uses TRBV2 and TRBJ2-7; TRBD1 aligns across 12 bases. The read comes to an end 1 residue before the CDR3 does, leaving the germline J gene to fill in the end. Germline CDR1 LGHNA, CDR2 YSYQKL. The CDR3 spans 14 residues. V lost 4 bases, J lost 6 bases, and 4 bases stayed unmatched.

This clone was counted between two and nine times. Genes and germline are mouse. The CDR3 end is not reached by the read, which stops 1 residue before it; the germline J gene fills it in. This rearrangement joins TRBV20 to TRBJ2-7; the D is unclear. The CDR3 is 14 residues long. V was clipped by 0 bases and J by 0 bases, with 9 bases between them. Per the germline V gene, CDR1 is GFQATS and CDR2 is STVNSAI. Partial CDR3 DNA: TGTGGTGCTAGGGATCGGGTTAGCTCCTATGAACAGTAC. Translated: CGARDRVSSYEQY. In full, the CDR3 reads CGARDRVSSYEQYF.

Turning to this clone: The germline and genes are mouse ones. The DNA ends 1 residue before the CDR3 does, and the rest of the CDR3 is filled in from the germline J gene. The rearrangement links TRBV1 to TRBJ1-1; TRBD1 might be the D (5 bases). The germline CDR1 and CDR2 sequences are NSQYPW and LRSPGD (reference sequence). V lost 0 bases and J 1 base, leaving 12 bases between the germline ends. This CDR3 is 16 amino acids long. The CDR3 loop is CTCSADLPGLNTEVFF. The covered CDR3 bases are TGCACCTGCAGTGCAGATCTCCCAGGGCTGAACACAGAAGTCTTC.

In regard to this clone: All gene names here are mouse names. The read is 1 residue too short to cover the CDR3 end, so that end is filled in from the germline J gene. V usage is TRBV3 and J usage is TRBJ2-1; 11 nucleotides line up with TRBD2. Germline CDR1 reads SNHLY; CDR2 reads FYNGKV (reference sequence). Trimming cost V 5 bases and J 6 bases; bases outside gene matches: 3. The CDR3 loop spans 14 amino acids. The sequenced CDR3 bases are TGTGCCAGCAGCCCGGGACTGGGGGTTGCTGAGCAGTTC. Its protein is CASSPGLGVAEQF. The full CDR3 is CASSPGLGVAEQFF.

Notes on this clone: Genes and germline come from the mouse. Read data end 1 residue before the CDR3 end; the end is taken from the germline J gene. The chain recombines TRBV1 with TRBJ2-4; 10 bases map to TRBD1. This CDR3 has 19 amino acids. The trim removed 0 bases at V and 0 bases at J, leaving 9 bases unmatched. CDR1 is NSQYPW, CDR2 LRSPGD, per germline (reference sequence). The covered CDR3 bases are TGCACCTGCAGTGCAGATCCGGACAGGGGGTGGGTTAGTCAAAACACCTTGTAC. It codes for CTCSADPDRGWVSQNTLY. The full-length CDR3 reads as CTCSADPDRGWVSQNTLYF.

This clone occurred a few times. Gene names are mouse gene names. The CDR3 protein is CASSPDSTEVFF. CDR3 bases read: TGTGCCAGCAGTCCCGACAGCACAGAAGTCTTC. This chain uses TRBV26 with TRBJ1-1; D is possibly TRBD1 (5 bases). From the germline J gene comes the end of the CDR3, since the read stops 1 residue before it. Trimming took off 4 bases at V and 4 bases at J, with 7 bases between the two ends. The CDR3 consists of 12 residues. Germline CDR1 is KGHPV and CDR2 is FQNQEV (reference sequence).

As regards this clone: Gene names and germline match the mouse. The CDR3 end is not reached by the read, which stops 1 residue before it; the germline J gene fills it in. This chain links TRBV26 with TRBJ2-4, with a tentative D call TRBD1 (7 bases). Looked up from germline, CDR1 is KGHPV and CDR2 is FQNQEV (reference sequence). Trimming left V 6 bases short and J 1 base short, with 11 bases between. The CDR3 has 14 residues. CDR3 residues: CASRGGAGQNTLYF. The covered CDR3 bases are TGTGCCAGCAGAGGGGGCGCGGGTCAAAACACCTTGTAC.

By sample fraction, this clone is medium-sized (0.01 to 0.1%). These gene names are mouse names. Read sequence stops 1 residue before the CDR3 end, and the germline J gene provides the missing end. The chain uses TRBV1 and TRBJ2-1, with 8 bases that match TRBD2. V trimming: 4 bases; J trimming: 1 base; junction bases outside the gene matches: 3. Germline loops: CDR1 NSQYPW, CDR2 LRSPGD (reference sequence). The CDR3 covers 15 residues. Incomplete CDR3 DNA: TGCACCTGCAGTGGTAGACTGGGGAACTATGCTGAGCAGTTC. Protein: CTCSGRLGNYAEQF. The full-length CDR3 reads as CTCSGRLGNYAEQFF.

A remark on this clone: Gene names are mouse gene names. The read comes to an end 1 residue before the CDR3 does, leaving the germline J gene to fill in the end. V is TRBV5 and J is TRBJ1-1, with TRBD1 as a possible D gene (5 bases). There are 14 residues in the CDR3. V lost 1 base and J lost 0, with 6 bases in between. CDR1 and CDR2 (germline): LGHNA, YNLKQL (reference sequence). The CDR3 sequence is CASSQARANTEVFF. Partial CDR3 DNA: TGTGCCAGCAGCCAAGCCAGGGCAAACACAGAAGTCTTC.